This paragraph reports one T cell receptor beta chain. The antigen is unknown. The entry originates in a study of T cell responses to AZD1222 COVID-19 vaccine. The table came from immunoSEQ multiplex PCR; TCRdb's copy has only in-frame clones and leaves some out. Here the sample spans 90,000 to 120,000 clones, roughly nine tenths being singletons. The V and J ends lost 4 bases and 5 bases, in that order; junction bases with no gene match: 14. Germline V gives CDR1 SGHRS, CDR2 YFSETQ. This CDR3 comprises 16 residues. Whole-study findings and limits: With two AZD1222 doses given, Spike-specific TCR breadth and depth both rose. Baseline seropositivity occurred in only 5 or 6 AZD1222 recipients.

This TCR was sampled from an adult in good health. This chain joins TRBV5-1 and TRBJ2-7, with 8 bases that match TRBD1. The sample consisted of peripheral blood, taken on day 0 of MenACWY control vaccination. CDR3 bases: TGCGCCAGCAGCGAGCAACCGACAGGGGTGAACAACGAGCAGTACTTC. This sequence encodes CASSEQPTGVNNEQYF.